Presented here are 21 T cell receptor beta chains from one specimen sequenced in a study of T cells in Graves' hyperthyroidism and ophthalmopathy. The TCR beta CDR3 regions underwent amplification using RNA transcripts as the source. During a first-round RT-PCR of the TCR CDR3, the HTBI primer set was used. MiXCR was run by TCRdb on the multiplex PCR reads, yielding one entry per CDR3 protein. Of 300,000 to 450,000 distinct CDR3 sequences in the sample, approximately 18% were seen once. The material sequenced was blood. The receptors were sampled from a middle-aged woman with Graves' ophthalmopathy.

This clonotype was detected ten times or more. The chain links TRBV27 to TRBJ1-1, with 7 bases identical to TRBD1. V lost 3 bases and J lost 4; bases outside the gene matches: 5. From germline, CDR1 is MNHEY and CDR2 SMNVEV (reference sequence). The CDR3 has 14 residues. As DNA, the CDR3 is TGTGCCAGCAGTTTGGTGACAGGGTTCACTGAAGCTTTCTTT. This gives the protein CASSLVTGFTEAFF.

This clonotype has a handful of counts. DNA for the CDR3: TGTGCCAGCTCACCGAGCCGACAGTTGGAAGCTTTCTTT. Its protein product is CASSPSRQLEAFF. The rearrangement uses TRBV18 and TRBJ1-1; the D gene is possibly TRBD1 (5 bases). Germline lookup yields CDR1 KGHSH and CDR2 LQKENI. CDR3 length equals 13 residues. V shed 3 bases and J shed 8 bases, with 13 bases lying between them.

This clonotype was counted ten times or more. The rearrangement links TRBV27 to TRBJ2-7; possible D gene TRBD1, 7 bases. Trimming cost V 6 bases and J 4 bases, with 13 bases left between them. This CDR3 spans 13 amino acids. Germline CDR1 reads MNHEY; CDR2 reads SMNVEV (reference sequence). The CDR3 loop is CASRAGGTYEQYF. As DNA, the CDR3 is TGTGCCAGCAGGGCAGGGGGGACTTACGAGCAGTACTTC.

This clonotype has a count of ten or more. The chain is built from TRBV6-1 and TRBJ2-5; D remains ambiguous. The CDR3 contains 15 residues. The ends were cut back, 0 bases at V and 2 bases at J, with 10 bases in the middle. From germline, CDR1 is MNHNS and CDR2 SASEGT. The CDR3 DNA sequence: TGTGCCAGCAGTGAAGCTCAGGCAGCTCAAGAGACCCAGTACTTC. Translated, it gives CASSEAQAAQETQYF.

On this clonotype itself: A much larger clone sits a single nucleotide away, making a read error possible. The rearrangement uses TRBV12-3 or TRBV12-4 and TRBJ2-2, with D possibly being TRBD1 (6 bases). This CDR3 contains 15 residues. This CDR3 is CVSSLRGQGTGELFF. DNA for the CDR3: TGTGTCAGCAGTTTACGGGGCCAGGGGACCGGGGAGCTGTTTTTT.

The CDR3 DNA sequence: TGTGCCAGCAGTGATATGGGGATCTATGGCTACACCTTC. It yields the protein CASSDMGIYGYTF. The chain has TRBV6-1 and TRBJ1-2; D is unclear. Germline CDR1 and CDR2: MNHNS and SASEGT. The CDR3 has 13 residues. V lost 3 bases, J lost 4 bases, and 9 bases lay in between.

Many counts were recorded for this clonotype. The genes are TRBV6-2 or TRBV6-3 and TRBJ2-5, with D maybe TRBD1 (6 bases). Trimming shortened V by 2 bases and J by 2 bases, and 15 bases separated the two germline ends. Germline V gene data show CDR1 as MNHEY and CDR2 as SVGEGT. The CDR3 covers 16 residues. The CDR3 region is CASSYRTAVEQETQYF. The CDR3 DNA follows: TGTGCCAGCAGTTACCGGACAGCCGTGGAGCAAGAGACCCAGTACTTC.

At least ten counts were recorded for this clonotype. The CDR3 is CASSLVWARRDYGYTF. The CDR3 nucleotides read TGTGCCAGCAGCTTAGTCTGGGCCAGGAGAGACTATGGCTACACCTTC. V gene TRBV11-2 combines with J gene TRBJ1-2; no clear D. Looked up from germline, CDR1 is SGHAT and CDR2 is FQNNGV. The CDR3 contains 16 residues. The ends were cut back, 1 base at V and 3 bases at J, with 15 bases in the middle.

This clonotype was seen at least ten times. The chain joins TRBV11-2 to TRBJ2-2; 7 nucleotides agree with TRBD1. From germline, CDR1 is SGHAT and CDR2 FQNNGV. J gave up 8 bases and V 5 bases, and 8 bases lay outside the gene matches. The CDR3 consists of 14 residues. The CDR3 DNA reads TGTGCCAGCAGCCGCGACAGGGACCTAGGGGAGCTGTTTTTT. Translating gives CASSRDRDLGELFF.

The sample holds many counts of this clonotype. CDR3 DNA sequence: TGTGCCAGCTCTTCCCGGATAAGCGGGAAGACCTACGAGCAGTACTTC. This encodes CASSSRISGKTYEQYF. The rearrangement joins TRBV18 to TRBJ2-7; 7 nucleotides align to TRBD2. The CDR3 has 16 amino acids. Germline V lookup: CDR1 KGHSH, CDR2 LQKENI. V lost 6 bases, J lost 2 bases, and 13 bases stayed unmatched.

This clonotype was found many times. CDR3 in DNA: TGTGCCAGCAGCGTAGAGGGTTACACCGGGGAGCTGTTTTTT. Its translation is CASSVEGYTGELFF. This sequence joins TRBV9 and TRBJ2-2; D gene unclear. The CDR3 has 14 amino acids. Germline values: CDR1 SGDLS, CDR2 YYNGEE. Trimming took 0 bases from V and 3 from J, leaving 6 bases between them.

This clonotype has more than one count but fewer than ten. The chain couples TRBV28 to TRBJ2-6; no reliable D call. Germline V gene lookup returns CDR1 MDHEN and CDR2 SYDVKM. V was clipped by 10 bases and J by 0 bases, with 16 bases between them. This CDR3 spans 16 amino acids. DNA of the CDR3: TGTGCCACCAAGTCGCAGGCCCCCTCTGGGGCCAACGTCCTGACTTTC. This codes for CATKSQAPSGANVLTF.

This clonotype was detected a few times. CDR3 in amino acids: CATRRLPPYEQYF. CDR3 in DNA: TGTGCCACCCGTCGTTTACCTCCCTACGAGCAGTACTTC. This chain uses TRBV24-1 with TRBJ2-7; D uncertain. Germline CDR1 reads KGHDR; CDR2 reads SFDVKD. The CDR3 is 13 amino acids. The V and J ends lost 9 bases and 2 bases respectively, with 13 bases between them.

This clonotype has a count of ten or more. CDR3: CSVMGGSDFNQPQHF. The DNA for the CDR3 is TGCAGCGTTATGGGCGGCAGCGACTTCAATCAGCCCCAGCATTTT. This chain links TRBV29-1 with TRBJ1-5; D gene unclear. Germline V CDR1 and CDR2: SQVTM, ANQGSEA. V was cut by 5 bases and J by 3 bases, with 17 bases left in between. This CDR3 contains 15 residues. The full variable domain, completed using reference TRBV29-1 and TRBJ1-5, is SAVISQKPSRDICQRGTSLTIQCQVDSQVTMMFWYRQQPGQSLTLIATANQGSEATYESGFVIDKFPISRPNLTFSTLTVSNMSPEDSSIYLCSVMGGSDFNQPQHFGDGTRLSIL.

In its sample, this clonotype was seen many times. A much more abundant neighbour one base away suggests this may be a read error. This chain links TRBV5-4 with TRBJ2-7; D remains ambiguous. The CDR3 length is 11 residues. Trimming pared 2 bases from V and 5 bases from J, leaving 5 bases between. Germline V CDR1 and CDR2: SGHNT, YYREEE (reference sequence). The CDR3 region has the DNA TGTGCCAGCAGCTTTTTGGACGAGCAGTACTTC. This gives the protein CASSFLDEQYF.

The chain carries TRBV11-2 and TRBJ2-7; weak D call: TRBD2 (6 bases). Germline CDR1 SGHAT, CDR2 FQNNGV. The CDR3 sequence is 15 residues long. The V end lost 0 bases, the J end lost 1 base, and 10 bases lay between the germline ends. The CDR3 nucleotides read TGTGCCAGCAGCTTAGATCCCGGGACTTCCTACGAGCAGTACTTC. It codes for CASSLDPGTSYEQYF.

This clonotype was recorded many times. This chain links TRBV27 with TRBJ2-7; D call uncertain. The germline CDR1 and CDR2 sequences are MNHEY and SMNVEV (reference sequence). Trimming left V 2 bases short and J 2 bases short, with 7 bases between. This CDR3 spans 13 amino acids. CDR3 in amino acids: CASSLTPTYEQYF. The CDR3 DNA follows: TGTGCCAGCAGTTTAACTCCCACCTACGAGCAGTACTTC.

This clonotype was observed many times. This sequence joins TRBV9 and TRBJ2-1, with D maybe TRBD1 (5 bases). V was shortened by 2 bases and J by 3 bases, with 12 bases between the two germline ends. The CDR3 contains 15 residues. Looked up from germline, CDR1 is SGDLS and CDR2 is YYNGEE. CDR3 region: CASSVQGMDYNEQFF. The CDR3, as DNA: TGTGCCAGCAGCGTCCAGGGTATGGACTACAATGAGCAGTTCTTC. Filled out from reference TRBV9 and TRBJ2-1, the complete variable domain reads DSGVTQTPKHLITATGQRVTLRCSPRSGDLSVYWYQQSLDQGLQFLIQYYNGEERAKGNILERFSAQQFPDLHSELNLSSLELGDSALYFCASSVQGMDYNEQFFGPGTRLTVL.

The chain couples TRBV27 to TRBJ2-5, with 14 positions matching TRBD2. CDR3 size: 18 residues. Per the germline V gene, CDR1 is MNHEY and CDR2 is SMNVEV (reference sequence). V trimming: 6 bases; J trimming: 5 bases; junction bases outside the gene matches: 14. CDR3 DNA: TGTGCCAGCAGCCGCCGACTAGCGGGAGGGCCCGCTCGGGAGACCCAGTACTTC. Amino acids: CASSRRLAGGPARETQYF.

This clonotype came up many times. The chain links TRBV19 to TRBJ2-7; 12 nucleotides match TRBD1. The V gene end was trimmed by 6 bases and the J gene end by 7 bases; junction bases not matched to a gene: 4. The CDR3 extends over 13 amino acids. Germline V gene sequence: CDR1 LNHDA, CDR2 SQIVND (reference sequence). For the CDR3, the DNA is TGTGCCAGTAGGGGACAGGGGGCGCAGGAGCAGTACTTC. Protein: CASRGQGAQEQYF.

This clonotype was observed at least ten times. This CDR3 is CSARGGRETQYF. In nucleotides, the CDR3 is TGCAGTGCCAGGGGCGGTCGGGAGACCCAGTACTTC. The chain combines TRBV20-1 with TRBJ2-5, with D maybe TRBD1 (6 bases). Between the trimmed V and J ends, which lost 6 bases and 5 bases, there was a span of 13 bases. Germline V gene data show CDR1 as DFQATT and CDR2 as SNEGSKA (reference sequence). The CDR3 covers 12 residues.